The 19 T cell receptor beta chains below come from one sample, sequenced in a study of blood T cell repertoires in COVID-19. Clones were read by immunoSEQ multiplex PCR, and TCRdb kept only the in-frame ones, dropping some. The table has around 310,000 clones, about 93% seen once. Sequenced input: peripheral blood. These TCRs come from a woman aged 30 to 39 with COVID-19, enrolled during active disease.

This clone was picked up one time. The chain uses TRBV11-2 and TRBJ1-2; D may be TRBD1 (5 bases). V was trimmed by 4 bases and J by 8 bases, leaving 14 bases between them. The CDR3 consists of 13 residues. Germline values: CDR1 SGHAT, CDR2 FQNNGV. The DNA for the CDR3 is TGTGCCAGCAGCTATTCGACCGGGGGGGGCTACACCTTC. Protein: CASSYSTGGGYTF.

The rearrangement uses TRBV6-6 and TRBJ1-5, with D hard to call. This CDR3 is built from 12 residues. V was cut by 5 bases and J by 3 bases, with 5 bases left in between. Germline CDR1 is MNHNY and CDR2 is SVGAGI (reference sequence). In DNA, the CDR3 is TGTGCCAGCAGTACACCCAATCAGCCCCAGCATTTT. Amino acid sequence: CASSTPNQPQHF.

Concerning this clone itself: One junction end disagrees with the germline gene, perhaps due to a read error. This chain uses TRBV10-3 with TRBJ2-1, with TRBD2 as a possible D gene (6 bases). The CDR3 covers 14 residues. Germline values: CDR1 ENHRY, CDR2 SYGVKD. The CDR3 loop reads CAISGSGLSNEQFF. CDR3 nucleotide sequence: TGTGCCATTAGTGGTAGCGGTCTGTCCAATGAGCAGTTCTTC.

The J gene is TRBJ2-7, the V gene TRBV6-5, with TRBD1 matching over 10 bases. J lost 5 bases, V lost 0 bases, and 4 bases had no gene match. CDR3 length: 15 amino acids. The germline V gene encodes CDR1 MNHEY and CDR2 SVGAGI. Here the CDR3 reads CASSYSRDRGDEQYF. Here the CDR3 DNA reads TGTGCCAGCAGTTACTCGAGGGACAGGGGAGACGAGCAGTACTTC.

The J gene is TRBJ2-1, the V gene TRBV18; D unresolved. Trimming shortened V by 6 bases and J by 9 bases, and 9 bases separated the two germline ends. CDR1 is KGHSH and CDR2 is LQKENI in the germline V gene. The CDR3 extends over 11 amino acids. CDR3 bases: TGTGCCAGCTCTTCAGGTTCTGAGCAGTTCTTC. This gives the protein CASSSGSEQFF. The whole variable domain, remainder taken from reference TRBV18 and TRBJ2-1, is NAGVMQNPRHLVRRRGQEARLRCSPMKGHSHVYWYRQLPEEGLKFMVYLQKENIIDESGMPKERFSAEFPKEGPSILRIQQVVRGDSAAYFCASSSGSEQFFGPGTRLTVL.

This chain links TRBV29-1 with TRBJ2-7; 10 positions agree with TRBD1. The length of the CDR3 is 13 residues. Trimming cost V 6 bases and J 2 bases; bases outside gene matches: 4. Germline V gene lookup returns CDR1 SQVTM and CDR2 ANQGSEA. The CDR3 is CSVNGQGAYEQYF. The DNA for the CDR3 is TGCAGCGTGAATGGACAGGGGGCCTACGAGCAGTACTTC.

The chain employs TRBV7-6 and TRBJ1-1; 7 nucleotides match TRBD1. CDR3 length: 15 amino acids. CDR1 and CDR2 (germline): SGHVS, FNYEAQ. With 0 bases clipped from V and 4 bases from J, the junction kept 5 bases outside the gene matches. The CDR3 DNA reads TGTGCCAGCAGCTTAGCTCCAGACAGGGTCACTGAAGCTTTCTTT. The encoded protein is CASSLAPDRVTEAFF.

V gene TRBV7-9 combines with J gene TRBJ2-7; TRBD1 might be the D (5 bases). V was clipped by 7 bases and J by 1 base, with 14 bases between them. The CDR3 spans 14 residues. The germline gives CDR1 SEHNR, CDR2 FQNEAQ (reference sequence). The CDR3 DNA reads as TGTGCCAGCACCTCACAGGAGATTTCCTACGAGCAGTACTTC. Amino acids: CASTSQEISYEQYF.

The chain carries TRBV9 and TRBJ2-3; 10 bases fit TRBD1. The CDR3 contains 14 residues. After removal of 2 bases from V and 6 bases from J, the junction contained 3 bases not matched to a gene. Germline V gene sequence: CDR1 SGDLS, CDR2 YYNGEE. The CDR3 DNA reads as TGTGCCAGCAGCGTCGGGACAGGGGTCGATACGCAGTATTTT. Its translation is CASSVGTGVDTQYF.

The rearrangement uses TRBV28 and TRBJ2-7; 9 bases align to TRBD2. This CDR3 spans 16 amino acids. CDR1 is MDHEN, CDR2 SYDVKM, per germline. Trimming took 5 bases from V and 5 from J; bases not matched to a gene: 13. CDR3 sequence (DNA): TGTGCCAGCAGTCCGCCTCTGGGACTAGCTATCCACGAGCAGTACTTC. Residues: CASSPPLGLAIHEQYF.

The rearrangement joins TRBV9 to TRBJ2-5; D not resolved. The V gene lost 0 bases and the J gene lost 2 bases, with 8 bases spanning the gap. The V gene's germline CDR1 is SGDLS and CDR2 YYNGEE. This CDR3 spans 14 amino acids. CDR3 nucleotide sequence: TGTGCCAGCAGCGTAGACTTGGTTCAAGAGACCCAGTACTTC. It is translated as CASSVDLVQETQYF.

The DNA for the CDR3 is TGTGCCAGCAGCGCTAGAGCGGACGAGCAGTACTTC. It translates to CASSARADEQYF. The chain employs TRBV3-1 (or the pseudogene TRBV3-2) and TRBJ2-7; tentative D call: TRBD2 (5 bases). The V gene's germline CDR1 is LGHDT and CDR2 YNNKEL (reference sequence). Between the trimmed V and J ends, which lost 5 bases and 5 bases, there was a span of 10 bases. This CDR3 is 12 amino acids long.

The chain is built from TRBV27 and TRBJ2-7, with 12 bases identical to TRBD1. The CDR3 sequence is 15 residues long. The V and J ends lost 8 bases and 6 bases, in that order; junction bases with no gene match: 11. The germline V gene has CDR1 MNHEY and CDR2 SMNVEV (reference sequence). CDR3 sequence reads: CASSPAGTGGGEQYF. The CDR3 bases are TGTGCCAGCTCCCCCGCCGGGACAGGGGGCGGCGAGCAGTACTTC.

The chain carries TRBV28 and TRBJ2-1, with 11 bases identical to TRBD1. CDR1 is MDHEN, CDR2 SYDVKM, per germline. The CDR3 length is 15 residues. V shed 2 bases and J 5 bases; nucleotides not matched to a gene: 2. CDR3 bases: TGTGCCAGCAGTTTAGGGGACAGGGGGGACAATGAGCAGTTCTTC. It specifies CASSLGDRGDNEQFF.

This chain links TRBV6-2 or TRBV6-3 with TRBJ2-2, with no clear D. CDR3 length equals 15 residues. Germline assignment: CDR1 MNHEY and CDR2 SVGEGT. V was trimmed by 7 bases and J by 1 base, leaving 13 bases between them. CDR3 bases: TGTGCCAGCACCCCTGCGGAAGAGAACACCGGGGAGCTGTTTTTT. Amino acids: CASTPAEENTGELFF.

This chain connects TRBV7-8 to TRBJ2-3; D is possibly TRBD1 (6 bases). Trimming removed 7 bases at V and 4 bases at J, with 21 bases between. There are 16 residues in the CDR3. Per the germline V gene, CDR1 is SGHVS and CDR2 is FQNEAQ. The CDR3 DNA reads TGTGCCAGCAACCAACTCAGGGCAGGGGAATCAGATACGCAGTATTTT. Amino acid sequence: CASNQLRAGESDTQYF.

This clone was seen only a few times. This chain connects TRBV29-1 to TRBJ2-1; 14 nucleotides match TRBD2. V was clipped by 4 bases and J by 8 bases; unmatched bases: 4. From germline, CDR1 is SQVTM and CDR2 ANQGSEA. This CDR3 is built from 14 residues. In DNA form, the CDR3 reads TGCAGCGTTGGAGGGACTAGCGGGAGCGATGAGCAGTTCTTC. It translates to CSVGGTSGSDEQFF.

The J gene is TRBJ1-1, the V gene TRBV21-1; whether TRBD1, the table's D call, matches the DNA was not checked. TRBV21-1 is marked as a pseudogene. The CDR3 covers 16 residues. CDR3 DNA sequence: TGTGCCAGCACCCCCCTTCAGGGGGGCGCCGGGACTGAAGCTTTCTTT. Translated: CASTPLQGGAGTEAFF.

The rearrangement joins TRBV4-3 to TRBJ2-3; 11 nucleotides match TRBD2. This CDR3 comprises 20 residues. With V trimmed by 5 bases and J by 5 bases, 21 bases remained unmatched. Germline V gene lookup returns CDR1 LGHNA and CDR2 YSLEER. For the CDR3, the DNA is TGCGCCAGCAGCAGGGCGGCTAGCGGGAGGCCAGCGTCCACAGAAGATACGCAGTATTTT. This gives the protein CASSRAASGRPASTEDTQYF.